The T cell receptor (beta chain) under discussion was sequenced for a study of blood T cell repertoires in COVID-19. Study-wide context: The study drew acute and convalescent COVID-19 samples from the United States, Italy and Spain.

The protocol was immunoSEQ multiplex PCR, while the TCRdb copy is restricted to in-frame clones and leaves out a portion. The sample has some 80,000 clones, about 73% seen once. Sequenced sample: peripheral blood. The origin of this receptor is a man aged 55 to 70 with COVID-19, enrolled during active disease.

This CDR3 reads CASSFMGGDTEAFF. CDR3 nucleotide sequence: TGTGCCAGCAGTTTTATGGGGGGGGACACTGAAGCTTTCTTT. This chain joins TRBV6-5 and TRBJ1-1; D is perhaps TRBD1 (5 bases). Germline CDR1 reads MNHEY; CDR2 reads SVGAGI. The CDR3 sequence is 14 residues long. Trimming took 4 bases from V and 3 from J, leaving 12 bases between them.